The rows below give T cell receptor beta chains drawn from one sample of a study of blood T cells in healthy people across ages. From the 5' RACE reads, TCRdb called clonotypes with MiXCR, one entry per CDR3 protein. The table has 1.8 million or so distinct CDR3 sequences, about two fifths seen once; the top ten hold 20% to 25%. The source material was blood. These receptors all come from a human donor in good health. The conserved cysteine and the conserved F or W are not part of the CDR3 here.

V gene	J gene	CDR3 protein
TRBV7-2	TRBJ2-7	ASSLEGASSYERY
TRBV20-1	TRBJ2-3	SARVPGGADTQY
TRBV7-9	NA	ASSPGTSSVQY
TRBV6-5	TRBJ1-2	ASSSTGINYGYT
TRBV5-5	TRBJ2-1	ASSLASAGTGGYNEQF
TRBV7-2	TRBJ1-2	ASSAYGANYGYT
TRBV2	TRBJ2-5	ATGLAGVQETQY
TRBV4-3	TRBJ1-4	ASSVGFRGRGEKRF
TRBV20-1	TRBJ2-3	SASLGLAGDTDTQY
TRBV20-1	TRBJ1-6	STRGSRTSLNSPLH
TRBV7-3	TRBJ2-6	ASSFLQTGAGANVLT